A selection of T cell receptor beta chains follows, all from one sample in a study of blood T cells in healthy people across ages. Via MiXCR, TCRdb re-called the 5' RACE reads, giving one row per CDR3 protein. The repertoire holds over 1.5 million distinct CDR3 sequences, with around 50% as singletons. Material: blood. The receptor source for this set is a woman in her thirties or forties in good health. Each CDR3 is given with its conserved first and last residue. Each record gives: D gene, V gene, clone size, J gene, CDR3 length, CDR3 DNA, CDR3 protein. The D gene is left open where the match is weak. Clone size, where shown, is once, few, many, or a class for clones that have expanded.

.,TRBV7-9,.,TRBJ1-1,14,TGTGCCAGCAGCTGGCCCCGCGCCAACACTGAAGCTTTCTTT,CASSWPRANTEAFF
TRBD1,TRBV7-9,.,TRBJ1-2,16,TGTGCCAGCAGCATTGGACAGGGGGGAATATTAGATGGCTACACCTTC,CASSIGQGGILDGYTF
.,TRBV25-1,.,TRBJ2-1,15,TGTGCCAGCAGTGAGGGGAGTAGCGACTTAAATGAGCAGTTCTTC,CASSEGSSDLNEQFF
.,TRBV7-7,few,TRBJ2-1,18,TGTGCTAGCAGCCCGAGAGGGTTACAGGGCCTCCTCGGGAATGAGCAGTTCTTC,CASSPRGLQGLLGNEQFF
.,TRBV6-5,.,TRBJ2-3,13,TGTGCCAGCAGTTCATACTTTGGAGATACGCAGTATTTT,CASSSYFGDTQYF
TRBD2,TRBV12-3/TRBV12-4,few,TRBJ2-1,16,TGTGCCAGCAGCCCTCAGCGGGGGGGCGGGTCGAATGAGCAGTTCTTC,CASSPQRGGGSNEQFF
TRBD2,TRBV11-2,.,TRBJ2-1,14,TGTGCCAGCAGCCCGAGCGGGGAGGGCAATGAGCAGTTCTTC,CASSPSGEGNEQFF
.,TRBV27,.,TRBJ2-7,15,TGTGCCAGCAGTTTAGTGGCTAGCGCCCTGGGCGAGCAGTACTTC,CASSLVASALGEQYF
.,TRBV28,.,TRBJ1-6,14,TGTGCCAGCAGTCCCCTTATGGCCTCCGCACCCCTCCACTTT,CASSPLMASAPLHF
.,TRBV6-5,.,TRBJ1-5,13,TGTGCCAGCAGAAGTTATAGCAATCAGCCCCAGCATTTT,CASRSYSNQPQHF
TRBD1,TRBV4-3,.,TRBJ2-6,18,TGCGCCAGCAGCCACGGGACAGGGCGGTTATCCGGGGCCAACGTCCTGACTTTC,CASSHGTGRLSGANVLTF
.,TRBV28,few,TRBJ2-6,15,TGTGCCAGCTTCCCGACAGCCTCTGGGGCCAACGTCCTGACTTTC,CASFPTASGANVLTF
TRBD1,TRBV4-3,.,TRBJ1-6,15,TGCGCCAGCAGCCCGAGCACAGGGGAAAATTCACCCCTCCACTTT,CASSPSTGENSPLHF
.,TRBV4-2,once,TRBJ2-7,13,TGTGCCAGCAGCCAAGTGGGACCTGAGGAGCAGTACTTC,CASSQVGPEEQYF
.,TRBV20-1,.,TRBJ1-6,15,TGCAGTGCTAGAGCGTCGGGAAGAGGGAATTCACCCCTCCACTTT,CSARASGRGNSPLHF
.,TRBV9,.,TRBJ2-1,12,TGTGCCAGCAGTGGAAGAGGGTTTGAGCAGTTCTTC,CASSGRGFEQFF
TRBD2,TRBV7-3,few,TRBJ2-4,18,TGTGCCAGCAGCGAGACTAGCGGGGGGGCGTCGGCCAAAAACATTCAGTACTTC,CASSETSGGASAKNIQYF